These 14 T cell receptor beta chains were all obtained from the same sample, sequenced in a study of blood T cell repertoires in COVID-19. Repertoires were generated with immunoSEQ multiplex PCR, while TCRdb's copy carries only in-frame clones and drops some. The sample contains some 200,000 clones, around 87% of which appear only once. The sample taken for sequencing was PBMCs or T cells enriched from blood (not recorded which). These receptors were collected from a man younger than 45 in a cohort exposed to, infected with or recovered from COVID-19 (not recorded which).

The rearrangement joins TRBV19 to TRBJ1-2; D not certain. Germline CDR1 is LNHDA and CDR2 is SQIVND (reference sequence). Trimming shortened V by 5 bases and J by 8 bases, and 12 bases separated the two germline ends. This CDR3 is 12 amino acids long. CDR3 sequence reads: CASSSGSVGYTF. The CDR3 DNA sequence: TGTGCCAGTAGTTCCGGCAGCGTGGGCTACACCTTC.

The V and J genes are TRBV6-1 and TRBJ2-7, with TRBD1 matching 10 bases. The CDR3 is 18 amino acids. V dropped 4 bases and J dropped 3; count of bases not matched to a gene: 15. The germline V gene has CDR1 MNHNS and CDR2 SASEGT. The CDR3 DNA sequence: TGTGCCAGCAGTGCAACTTCCGTCGGGACAGGGGCTTTCTACGAGCAGTACTTC. It codes for CASSATSVGTGAFYEQYF.

The genes are TRBV12-3 or TRBV12-4 and TRBJ1-2; D is undetermined. The length of the CDR3 is 13 residues. The ends were cut back, 6 bases at V and 2 bases at J, with 10 bases in the middle. The chain's CDR3 is CASSPTANYGYTF. CDR3 nucleotide sequence: TGTGCCAGCAGCCCAACAGCCAACTATGGCTACACCTTC.

The chain is built from TRBV11-2 and TRBJ2-7; D ambiguous. Deletions cut 3 bases from V and 1 base from J, with 10 bases between. Germline V gives CDR1 SGHAT, CDR2 FQNNGV. The CDR3 sequence is 14 residues long. The CDR3 sequence: CASSFSGSSYEQYF. DNA for the CDR3: TGTGCCAGCAGCTTCTCTGGCAGTTCCTACGAGCAGTACTTC.

CDR3 bases: TGCGCCAGCAGCTTCTCCCCGGGAGGGCCAGGCAATGAGCAGTTCTTC. It yields the protein CASSFSPGGPGNEQFF. The chain links TRBV5-1 to TRBJ2-1; TRBD2 matches 8 bases. CDR1 and CDR2 from the germline V gene are SGHRS and YFSETQ. V trimming: 2 bases; J trimming: 6 bases; junction bases outside the gene matches: 10. This CDR3 has 16 amino acids.

The J gene is TRBJ1-2, the V gene TRBV11-2, with D possibly TRBD1 on 5 matching bases. The CDR3 contains 14 residues. The V end was cut by 5 bases, the J end by 1 base, with 11 bases between. From germline, CDR1 is SGHAT and CDR2 FQNNGV. The CDR3 protein is CASSHRQINYGYTF. In DNA form, the CDR3 reads TGTGCCAGCAGCCACCGACAGATTAACTATGGCTACACCTTC. Full variable domain (rest looked up from reference TRBV11-2 and TRBJ1-2): EAGVAQSPRYKIIEKRQSVAFWCNPISGHATLYWYQQILGQGPKLLIQFQNNGVVDDSQLPKDRFSAERLKGVDSTLKIQPAKLEDSAVYLCASSHRQINYGYTFGSGTRLTVV.

This clone was picked up a small number of times. The genes are TRBV7-2 and TRBJ1-2, with 10 bases fitting TRBD1. The CDR3 runs 14 residues. The germline CDR1 and CDR2 sequences are SGHTA and FQGNSA. V dropped 3 bases and J dropped 6; count of bases not matched to a gene: 4. For the CDR3, the DNA is TGTGCCAGCAGCTTCACGACAGGGGGCGATGGCTACACCTTC. Protein sequence: CASSFTTGGDGYTF.

This clone was seen only a few times. This chain joins TRBV7-2 and TRBJ1-3; D unresolved. In germline, CDR1 is SGHTA, CDR2 FQGNSA. The CDR3 loop spans 14 amino acids. The germline V and J ends were trimmed by 1 base and 2 bases, with 6 bases remaining between them. As DNA, the CDR3 is TGTGCCAGCAGCTTAGGAGTGGCTGGAAACACCATATATTTT. Its protein product is CASSLGVAGNTIYF. Together with reference TRBV7-2 and TRBJ1-3, the CDR3 gives the full variable domain: GAGVSQSPSNKVTEKGKDVELRCDPISGHTALYWYRQSLGQGLEFLIYFQGNSAPDKSGLPSDRFSAERTGGSVSTLTIQRTQQEDSAVYLCASSLGVAGNTIYFGEGSWLTVV.

The chain links TRBV9 to TRBJ2-3; D may be TRBD2 (5 bases). The CDR3 consists of 18 residues. CDR1 and CDR2 (germline): SGDLS, YYNGEE. V lost 4 bases to trimming and J lost 4 bases, with 25 bases between them. This CDR3 is CASSPPNWEADGPDTQYF. The CDR3 bases are TGTGCCAGCAGCCCTCCCAACTGGGAAGCGGATGGCCCAGATACGCAGTATTTT.

This sequence joins TRBV19 and TRBJ2-3; possibly TRBD2 for D (6 bases). The V end lost 5 bases, the J end lost 7 bases, and 22 bases lay between the germline ends. CDR3 size: 16 residues. The germline gives CDR1 LNHDA, CDR2 SQIVND (reference sequence). In nucleotides, the CDR3 is TGTGCCAGTAGTGATCCACCCGCGGGGACGGTGAATACGCAGTATTTT. This codes for CASSDPPAGTVNTQYF. Supplemented by reference TRBV19 and TRBJ2-3, the full variable domain reads DGGITQSPKYLFRKEGQNVTLSCEQNLNHDAMYWYRQDPGQGLRLIYYSQIVNDFQKGDIAEGYSVSREKKESFPLTVTSAQKNPTAFYLCASSDPPAGTVNTQYFGPGTRLTVL.

The V gene is TRBV11-2, the J gene TRBJ2-7, with 13 positions matching TRBD2. CDR1 SGHAT and CDR2 FQNNGV come from the germline V gene. This CDR3 is 15 amino acids long. V shed 3 bases and J 2 bases; nucleotides not matched to a gene: 1. CDR3 sequence: CASSLTSGRTYEQYF. The CDR3 nucleotides read TGTGCCAGCAGCTTGACTAGCGGGAGGACCTACGAGCAGTACTTC.

This clone was counted a single time. J is TRBJ2-7 and V is TRBV19; 11 bases agree with TRBD2. Trimming cost V 5 bases and J 2 bases; bases outside gene matches: 5. The CDR3 totals 15 residues. Germline loops: CDR1 LNHDA, CDR2 SQIVND (reference sequence). The CDR3 here is CASSLGLAAPYEQYF. CDR3 sequence (DNA): TGTGCCAGTAGTCTGGGACTAGCGGCCCCCTACGAGCAGTACTTC.

The rearrangement joins TRBV7-8 to TRBJ2-1; 7 bases are shared with TRBD1. V gave up 2 bases and J gave up 10 bases; unmatched junction bases: 2. The CDR3 is made up of 12 amino acids. Germline assignment: CDR1 SGHVS and CDR2 FQNEAQ. The CDR3 here is CASSLPGGEQFF. The DNA for the CDR3 is TGTGCCAGCAGCTTACCAGGGGGAGAGCAGTTCTTC.

This chain joins TRBV24-1 and TRBJ1-2; D might be TRBD1 (5 bases). Trimming removed 2 bases at V and 2 bases at J, with 8 bases between. The CDR3 loop spans 14 amino acids. Germline-derived CDR1 and CDR2 are KGHDR and SFDVKD. The CDR3 bases are TGTGCCACCAGTGATTACCAGGGAAACTATGGCTACACCTTC. Its protein product is CATSDYQGNYGYTF.